The 3 T cell receptor beta chains reported below all come from one sample, sequenced in a study of T cell repertoires in cytomegalovirus infection. One entry per CDR3 protein results from TCRdb running MiXCR on the reads. The sample consists of a few hundred thousand distinct CDR3 sequences, around 27% of them appearing once. The sample comprised PBMCs. The receptors shown here come from a human donor in good health (CMV status not recorded). Some clones in this sample may be carry-over from other donors' samples.

The chain uses TRBV6-2 or TRBV6-3 and TRBJ1-5, with 7 bases that match TRBD1. There are 13 residues in the CDR3. The germline V gene encodes CDR1 MNHEY and CDR2 SVGEGT. V shed 4 bases and J 7 bases; nucleotides not matched to a gene: 4. The CDR3 bases are TGTGCCAGCAGTTCGCCGGACAGGCAGCCCCAGCATTTT. This sequence encodes CASSSPDRQPQHF.

The chain couples TRBV2 to TRBJ2-3, with 13 bases fitting TRBD2. CDR1 is SNHLY and CDR2 is FYNNEI in the germline V gene. V lost 5 bases and J lost 5; bases outside the gene matches: 4. CDR3 length: 15 residues. The CDR3 protein is CASSQLAGGRDTQYF. CDR3 nucleotides: TGTGCCAGCAGTCAACTAGCGGGAGGGAGAGATACGCAGTATTTT.

Points on this clonotype: Compared with germline, one end of the junction differs, possibly owing to a read error. V and J are TRBV7-3 and TRBJ2-1; D is possibly TRBD1 (6 bases). Germline V CDR1 and CDR2: SGHTA, FQGTGA. The CDR3 extends over 16 amino acids. CDR3 loop: CVSSPILRHQGNEQFF. CDR3 nucleotides: TGTGTCAGCAGCCCCATATTAAGACATCAGGGGAATGAGCAGTTCTTC. Full variable domain (remainder filled in from reference TRBV7-3 and TRBJ2-1): GAGVSQTPSNKVTEKGKYVELRCDPISGHTALYWYRQSLGQGPEFLIYFQGTGAADDSGLPNDRFFAVRPEGSVSTLKIQRTERGDSAVYLCVSSPILRHQGNEQFFGPGTRLTVL.